Given below is one T cell receptor (beta chain) in context. The data originate from a study of T cell responses to AZD1222 COVID-19 vaccine. This CDR3 comprises 13 residues. Germline V gene sequence: CDR1 MNHEY, CDR2 SVGAGI. The ends were cut back, 6 bases at V and 6 bases at J, with 12 bases in the middle. Here immunoSEQ multiplex PCR was the method, and the copy in TCRdb shows in-frame clones only, minus some. The sample yields 100,000 to 130,000 clones, roughly 89% seen once. This specimen consisted of peripheral blood, obtained on day 0 of MenACWY control vaccination. The rearrangement joins TRBV6-5 to TRBJ1-5; maybe TRBD1 (5 bases). This clonotype was sampled from an adult in good health. In DNA, the CDR3 is TGTGCCAGCAGAGACAGCGCTGGTCAGCCCCAGCATTTT. It translates to CASRDSAGQPQHF.